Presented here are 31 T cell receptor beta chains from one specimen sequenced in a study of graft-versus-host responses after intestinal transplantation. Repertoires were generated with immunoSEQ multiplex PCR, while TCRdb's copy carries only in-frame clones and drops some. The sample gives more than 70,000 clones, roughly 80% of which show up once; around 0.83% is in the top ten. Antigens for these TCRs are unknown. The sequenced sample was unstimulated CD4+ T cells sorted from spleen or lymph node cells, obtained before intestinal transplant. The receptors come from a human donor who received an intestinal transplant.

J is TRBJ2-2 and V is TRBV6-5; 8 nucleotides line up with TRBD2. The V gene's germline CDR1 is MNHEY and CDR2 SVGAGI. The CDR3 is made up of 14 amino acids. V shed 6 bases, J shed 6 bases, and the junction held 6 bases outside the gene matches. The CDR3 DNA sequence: TGTGCCAGCAGAAGAAGGCGGGAGGCCGGGGAGCTGTTTTTT. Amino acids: CASRRRREAGELFF.

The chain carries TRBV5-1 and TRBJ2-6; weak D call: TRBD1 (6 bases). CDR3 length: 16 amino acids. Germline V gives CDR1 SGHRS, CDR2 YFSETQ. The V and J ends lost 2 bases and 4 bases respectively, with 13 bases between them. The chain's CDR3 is CASSFYRDTGANVLTF. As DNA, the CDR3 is TGCGCCAGCAGCTTTTACAGGGACACCGGGGCCAACGTCCTGACTTTC.

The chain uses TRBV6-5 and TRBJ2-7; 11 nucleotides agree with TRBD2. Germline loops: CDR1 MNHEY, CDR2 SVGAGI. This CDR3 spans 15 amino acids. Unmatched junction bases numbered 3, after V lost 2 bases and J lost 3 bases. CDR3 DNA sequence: TGTGCCAGCAGTTACCCCGGACTAGCGGGCTACGAGCAGTACTTC. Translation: CASSYPGLAGYEQYF.

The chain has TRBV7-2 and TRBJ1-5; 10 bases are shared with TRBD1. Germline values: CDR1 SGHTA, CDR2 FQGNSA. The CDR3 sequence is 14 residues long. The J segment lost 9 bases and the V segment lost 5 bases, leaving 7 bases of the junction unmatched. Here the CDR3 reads CASSDRGRGRPQHF. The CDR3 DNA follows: TGTGCCAGCAGCGACAGGGGGCGAGGTCGGCCCCAGCATTTT.

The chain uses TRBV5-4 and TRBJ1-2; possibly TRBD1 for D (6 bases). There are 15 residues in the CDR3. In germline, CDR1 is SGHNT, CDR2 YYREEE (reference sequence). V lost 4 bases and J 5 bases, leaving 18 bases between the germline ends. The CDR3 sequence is CASSPVGGGIYGYTF. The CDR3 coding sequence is TGTGCCAGCAGCCCGGTAGGCGGGGGCATATATGGCTACACCTTC.

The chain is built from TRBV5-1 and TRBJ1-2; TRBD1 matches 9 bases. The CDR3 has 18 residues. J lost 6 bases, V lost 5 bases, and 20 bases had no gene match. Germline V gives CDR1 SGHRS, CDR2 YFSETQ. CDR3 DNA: TGCGCCAGCAGAAATGGGACAGGGAAGATTCTTTTTTCTCATGGCTACACCTTC. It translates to CASRNGTGKILFSHGYTF.

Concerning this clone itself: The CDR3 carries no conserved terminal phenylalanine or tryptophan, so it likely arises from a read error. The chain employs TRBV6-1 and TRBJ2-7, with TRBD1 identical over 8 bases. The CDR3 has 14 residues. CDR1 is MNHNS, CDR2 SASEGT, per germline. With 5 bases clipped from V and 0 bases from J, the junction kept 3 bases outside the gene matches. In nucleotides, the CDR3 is TGTGCCAGCAGTAAGGGACAGGTCTCCTACGAGCAGTACCTC. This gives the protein CASSKGQVSYEQYL.

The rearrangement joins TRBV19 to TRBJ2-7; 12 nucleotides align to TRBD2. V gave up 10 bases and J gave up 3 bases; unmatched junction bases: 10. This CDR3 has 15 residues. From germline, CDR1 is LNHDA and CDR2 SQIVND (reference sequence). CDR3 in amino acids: CATTSGGNQGYEQYF. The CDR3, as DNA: TGTGCCACAACTAGCGGGGGGAACCAAGGCTACGAGCAGTACTTC.

The CDR3: CASRGGLTLKETQYF. The CDR3 nucleotides are TGTGCCAGCCGGGGGGGACTTACACTTAAAGAGACCCAGTACTTC. The rearrangement links TRBV2 to TRBJ2-5; 8 bases map to TRBD2. Looked up from germline, CDR1 is SNHLY and CDR2 is FYNNEI. The CDR3 has 15 residues. V was clipped by 8 bases and J by 3 bases; unmatched bases: 11.

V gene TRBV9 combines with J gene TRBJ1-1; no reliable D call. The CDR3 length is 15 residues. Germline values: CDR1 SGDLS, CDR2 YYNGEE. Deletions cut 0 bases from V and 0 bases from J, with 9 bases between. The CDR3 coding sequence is TGTGCCAGCAGCGTAGGTAGCCACTTGAACACTGAAGCTTTCTTT. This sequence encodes CASSVGSHLNTEAFF.

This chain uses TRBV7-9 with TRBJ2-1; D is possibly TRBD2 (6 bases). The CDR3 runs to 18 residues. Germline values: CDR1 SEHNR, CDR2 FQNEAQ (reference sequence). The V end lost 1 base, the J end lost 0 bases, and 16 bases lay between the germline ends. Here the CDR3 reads CASSLVWGDPSSYNEQFF. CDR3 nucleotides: TGTGCCAGCAGCTTAGTTTGGGGGGACCCGAGCTCCTACAATGAGCAGTTCTTC.

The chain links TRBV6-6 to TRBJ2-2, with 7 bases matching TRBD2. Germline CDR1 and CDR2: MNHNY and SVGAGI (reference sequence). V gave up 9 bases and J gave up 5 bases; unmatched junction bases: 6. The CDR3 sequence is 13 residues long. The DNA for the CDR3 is TGTGCCAGTCCTAGCGGATTAACCGGGGAGCTGTTTTTT. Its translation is CASPSGLTGELFF.

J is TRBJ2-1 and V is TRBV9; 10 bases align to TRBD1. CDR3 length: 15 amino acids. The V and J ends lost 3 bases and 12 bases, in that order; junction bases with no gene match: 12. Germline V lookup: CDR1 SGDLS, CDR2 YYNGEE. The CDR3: CASSGWTGGYGVQFF. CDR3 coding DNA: TGTGCCAGCAGCGGGTGGACAGGGGGGTATGGTGTGCAGTTCTTC. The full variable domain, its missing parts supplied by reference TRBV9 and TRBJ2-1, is DSGVTQTPKHLITATGQRVTLRCSPRSGDLSVYWYQQSLDQGLQFLIQYYNGEERAKGNILERFSAQQFPDLHSELNLSSLELGDSALYFCASSGWTGGYGVQFFGPGTRLTVL.

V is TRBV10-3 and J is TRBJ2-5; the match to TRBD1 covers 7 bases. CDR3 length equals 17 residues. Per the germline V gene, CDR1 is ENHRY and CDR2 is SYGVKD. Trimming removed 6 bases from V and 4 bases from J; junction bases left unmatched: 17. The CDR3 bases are TGTGCCATCAGCCCTCTTTCTAACAGGGGTGCAGGAGAGACCCAGTACTTC. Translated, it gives CAISPLSNRGAGETQYF.

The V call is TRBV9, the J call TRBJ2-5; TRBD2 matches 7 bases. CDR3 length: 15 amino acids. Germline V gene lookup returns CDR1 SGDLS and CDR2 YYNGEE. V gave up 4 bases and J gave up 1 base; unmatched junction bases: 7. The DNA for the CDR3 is TGTGCCAGCAGCTTCACCGGGACTACCCAAGAGACCCAGTACTTC. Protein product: CASSFTGTTQETQYF.

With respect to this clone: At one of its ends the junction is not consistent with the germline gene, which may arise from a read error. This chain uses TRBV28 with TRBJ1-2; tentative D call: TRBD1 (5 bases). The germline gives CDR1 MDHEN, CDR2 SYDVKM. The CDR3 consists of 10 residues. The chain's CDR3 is CASRSIGTHF. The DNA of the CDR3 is TGTGCCAGCAGGAGTATAGGGACTCACTTC.

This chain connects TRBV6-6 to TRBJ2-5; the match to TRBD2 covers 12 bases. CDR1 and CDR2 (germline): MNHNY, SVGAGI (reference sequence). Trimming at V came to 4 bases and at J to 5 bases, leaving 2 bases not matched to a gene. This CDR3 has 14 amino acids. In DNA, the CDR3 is TGTGCCAGCAGTTCCACTAGCGGGGGGGAGACCCAGTACTTC. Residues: CASSSTSGGETQYF.

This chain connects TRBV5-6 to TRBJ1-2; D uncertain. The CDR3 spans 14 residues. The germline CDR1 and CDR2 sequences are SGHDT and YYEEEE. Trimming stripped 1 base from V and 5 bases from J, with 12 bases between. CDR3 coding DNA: TGTGCCAGCAGCTTGTTCGGGTTCCGTTATGGCTACACCTTC. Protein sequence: CASSLFGFRYGYTF.

The CDR3 DNA is TGTGCCAGCAGCTTGTTCCAGGGGCTTTTAGCTTTCTTT. Protein product: CASSLFQGLLAFF. The V and J genes are TRBV5-5 and TRBJ1-1; a weak D match, TRBD1 (6 bases). The CDR3 spans 13 residues. Trimming shortened V by 1 base and J by 10 bases, and 14 bases separated the two germline ends. CDR1 is SGHKS and CDR2 is YYEKEE in the germline V gene (reference sequence).

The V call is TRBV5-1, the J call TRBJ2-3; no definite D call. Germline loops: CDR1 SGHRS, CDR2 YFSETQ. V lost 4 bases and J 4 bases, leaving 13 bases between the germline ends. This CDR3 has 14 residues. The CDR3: CASSRESTPDTQYF. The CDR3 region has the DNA TGCGCCAGCAGCCGCGAGTCCACCCCAGATACGCAGTATTTT.

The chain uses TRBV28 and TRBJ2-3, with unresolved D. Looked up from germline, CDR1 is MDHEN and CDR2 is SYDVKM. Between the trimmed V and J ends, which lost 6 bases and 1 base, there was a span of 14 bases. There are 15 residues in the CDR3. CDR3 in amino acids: CASSLQVAGTDTQYF. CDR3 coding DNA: TGTGCCAGCAGCCTACAAGTGGCGGGCACAGATACGCAGTATTTT.

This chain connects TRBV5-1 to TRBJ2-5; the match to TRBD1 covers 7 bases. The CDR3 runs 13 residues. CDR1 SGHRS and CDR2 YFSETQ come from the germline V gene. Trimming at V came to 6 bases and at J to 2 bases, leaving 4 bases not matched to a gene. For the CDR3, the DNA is TGCGCCAGCACACAGGGGTGGCAAGAGACCCAGTACTTC. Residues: CASTQGWQETQYF.

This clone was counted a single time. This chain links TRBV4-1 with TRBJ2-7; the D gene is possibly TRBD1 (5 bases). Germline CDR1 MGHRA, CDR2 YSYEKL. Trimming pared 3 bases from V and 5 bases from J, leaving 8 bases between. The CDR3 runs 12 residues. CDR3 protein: CASSHQGHEQYF. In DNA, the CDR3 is TGCGCCAGCAGCCATCAGGGTCACGAGCAGTACTTC.

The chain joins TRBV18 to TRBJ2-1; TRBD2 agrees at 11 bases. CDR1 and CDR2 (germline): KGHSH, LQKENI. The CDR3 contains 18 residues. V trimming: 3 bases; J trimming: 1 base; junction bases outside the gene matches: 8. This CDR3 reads CASSPAPLAGGSYNEQFF. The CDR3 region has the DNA TGTGCCAGCTCACCGGCCCCGTTAGCGGGGGGGTCCTACAATGAGCAGTTCTTC. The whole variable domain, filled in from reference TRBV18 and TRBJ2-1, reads NAGVMQNPRHLVRRRGQEARLRCSPMKGHSHVYWYRQLPEEGLKFMVYLQKENIIDESGMPKERFSAEFPKEGPSILRIQQVVRGDSAAYFCASSPAPLAGGSYNEQFFGPGTRLTVL.

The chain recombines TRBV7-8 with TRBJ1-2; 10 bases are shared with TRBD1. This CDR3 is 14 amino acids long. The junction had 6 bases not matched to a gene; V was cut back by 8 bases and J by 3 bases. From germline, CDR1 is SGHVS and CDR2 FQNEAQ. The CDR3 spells CASAPGQGYYGYTF. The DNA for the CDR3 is TGTGCCAGCGCGCCGGGACAGGGGTACTATGGCTACACCTTC.

The CDR3 region is CATSRGSSGGAQDTQYF. CDR3 DNA: TGTGCCACCAGCAGAGGTTCTAGCGGGGGGGCCCAAGATACGCAGTATTTT. The J gene is TRBJ2-3, the V gene TRBV15; TRBD2 matches 12 bases. The V gene end was trimmed by 1 base and the J gene end by 5 bases; junction bases not matched to a gene: 7. Germline V gene data show CDR1 as LNHNV and CDR2 as YYDKDF (reference sequence). This CDR3 has 17 amino acids.

The CDR3 bases are TGTGCCAGCAGTATGACAGGGGCGGGGGGGGCCAACGTCCTGACTTTC. Its protein product is CASSMTGAGGANVLTF. The chain recombines TRBV28 with TRBJ2-6; TRBD1 matches 8 bases. Germline assignment: CDR1 MDHEN and CDR2 SYDVKM. Trimming removed 5 bases from V and 4 bases from J; junction bases left unmatched: 7. This CDR3 contains 16 residues.

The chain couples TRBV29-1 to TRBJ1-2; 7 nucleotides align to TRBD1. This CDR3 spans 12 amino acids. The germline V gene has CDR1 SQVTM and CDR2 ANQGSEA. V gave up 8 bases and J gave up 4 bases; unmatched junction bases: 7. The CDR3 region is CSLQDRSYGYTF. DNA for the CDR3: TGCAGCCTCCAGGACAGGTCCTATGGCTACACCTTC.

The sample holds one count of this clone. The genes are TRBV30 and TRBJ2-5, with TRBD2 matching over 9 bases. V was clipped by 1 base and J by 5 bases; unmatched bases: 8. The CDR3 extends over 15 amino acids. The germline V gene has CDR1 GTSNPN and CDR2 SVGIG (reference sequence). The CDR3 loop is CAWSAHSGGGETQYF. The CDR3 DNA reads TGTGCCTGGAGTGCACATAGCGGGGGTGGGGAGACCCAGTACTTC.

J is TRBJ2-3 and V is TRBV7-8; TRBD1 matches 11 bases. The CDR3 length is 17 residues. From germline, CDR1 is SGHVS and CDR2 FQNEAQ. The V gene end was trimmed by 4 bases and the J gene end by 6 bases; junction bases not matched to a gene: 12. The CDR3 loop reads CASSSGTGGRQIDTQYF. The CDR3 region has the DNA TGTGCCAGCAGCTCCGGGACAGGGGGTCGCCAGATCGATACGCAGTATTTT.

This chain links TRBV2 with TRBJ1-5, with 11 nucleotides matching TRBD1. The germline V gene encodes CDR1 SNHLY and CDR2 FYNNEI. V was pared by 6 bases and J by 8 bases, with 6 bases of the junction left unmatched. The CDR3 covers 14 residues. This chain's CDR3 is CASRRGTGGEPQHF. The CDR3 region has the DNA TGTGCCAGCAGGCGCGGGACAGGGGGTGAGCCCCAGCATTTT.